This T cell receptor beta chain was recorded in a study of shared clonotypes between healthy human individuals. Some clones are missing from TCRdb's copy, which holds only in-frame ones; the method was immunoSEQ multiplex PCR. The sample includes approximately 480,000 clones, 75% to 80% of them seen just once. The source is a woman in her 40s in good health. Some clones in this sample may be carry-over from other donors' samples. The sequenced material came from PBMCs.

The CDR3 DNA follows: TGTGCCAGCAGCAAAAACGAGCAGTACTTC. This sequence encodes CASSKNEQYF. The rearrangement joins TRBV21-1 to TRBJ2-7. TRBV21-1 is designated a pseudogene. The CDR3 covers 10 residues.